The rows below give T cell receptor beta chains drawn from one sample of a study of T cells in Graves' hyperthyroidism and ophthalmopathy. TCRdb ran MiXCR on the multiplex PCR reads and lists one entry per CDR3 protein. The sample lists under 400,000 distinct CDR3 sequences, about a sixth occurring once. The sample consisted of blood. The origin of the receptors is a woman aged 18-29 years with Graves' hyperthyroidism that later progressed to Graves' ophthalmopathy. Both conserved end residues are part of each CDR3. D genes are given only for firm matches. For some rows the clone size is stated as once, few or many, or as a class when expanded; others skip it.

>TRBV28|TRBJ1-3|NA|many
CASSFSIVSGNTIYF
TGTGCCAGCAGTTTCAGCATCGTCTCTGGAAACACCATATATTTT
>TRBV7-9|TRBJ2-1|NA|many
CASSPSLEQFF
TGTGCCAGCAGCCCCTCTTTAGAGCAGTTCTTC
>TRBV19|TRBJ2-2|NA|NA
CASSFREYGELFF
TGTGCCAGTAGTTTTAGGGAATACGGGGAGCTGTTTTTT
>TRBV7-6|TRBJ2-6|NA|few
CASSLITPRGGANVLTF
TGTGCCAGCAGCTTAATAACACCTAGGGGTGGGGCCAACGTCCTGACTTTC
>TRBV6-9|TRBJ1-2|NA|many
CASSYSDSDYGYTF
TGTGCCAGCAGTTATTCAGACAGTGACTATGGCTACACCTTC
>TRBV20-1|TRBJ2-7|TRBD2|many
CSARGGSLAGDEQYF
TGCAGTGCTAGAGGGGGATCATTAGCGGGAGACGAGCAGTACTTC
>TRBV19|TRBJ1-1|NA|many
CASSTRANTEAFF
TGTGCCAGTAGTACCCGGGCCAACACTGAAGCTTTCTTT
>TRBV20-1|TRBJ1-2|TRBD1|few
CSPRGDRAGGYTF
TGCAGTCCCCGCGGGGACAGGGCGGGGGGCTACACCTTC
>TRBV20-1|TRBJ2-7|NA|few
CSARDRGIDEQYF
TGCAGTGCTAGAGACAGGGGCATCGACGAGCAGTACTTC
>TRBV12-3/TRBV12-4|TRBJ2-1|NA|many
CASGHTGRNYNEQFF
TGTGCCAGCGGCCATACAGGTCGAAACTACAATGAGCAGTTCTTC
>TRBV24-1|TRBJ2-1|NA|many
CATSDMTGASYNEQFF
TGTGCCACCAGTGATATGACGGGAGCGTCCTACAATGAGCAGTTCTTC
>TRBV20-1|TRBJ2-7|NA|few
CSVGPTETSYEQYF
TGCAGCGTGGGACCGACAGAAACCTCCTACGAGCAGTACTTC
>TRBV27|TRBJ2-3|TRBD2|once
CASFLEAGASTDTQYF
TGTGCCAGCTTTTTAGAGGCGGGAGCTAGCACAGATACGCAGTATTTT
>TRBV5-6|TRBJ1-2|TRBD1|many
CASSLALQGLGYTF
TGTGCCAGCAGCTTGGCGTTACAGGGGCTCGGCTACACCTTC
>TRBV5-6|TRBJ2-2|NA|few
CASSTRLRELGNTGELFF
TGTGCCAGCAGCACGAGGTTACGGGAGTTGGGGAACACCGGGGAGCTGTTTTTT
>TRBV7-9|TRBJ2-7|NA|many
CASSPFAGYEQYF
TGTGCCAGCAGCCCGTTCGCGGGCTACGAGCAGTACTTC
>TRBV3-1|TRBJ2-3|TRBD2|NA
CASSSKRGAVSGAYTDTQYF
TGTGCCAGCAGCTCCAAGCGTGGTGCCGTTAGCGGGGCCTACACAGATACGCAGTATTTT
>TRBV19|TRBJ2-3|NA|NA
CASSIVRGLRTDTQYF
TGTGCCAGTAGTATAGTACGGGGACTTCGCACAGATACGCAGTATTTT
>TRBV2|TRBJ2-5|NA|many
CASSWAGPQETQYF
TGTGCCAGCAGCTGGGCGGGGCCCCAAGAGACCCAGTACTTC
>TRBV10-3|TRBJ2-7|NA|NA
CATTSSRTDSYEQYF
TGTGCCACCACTTCTTCCAGGACAGACTCCTACGAGCAGTACTTC
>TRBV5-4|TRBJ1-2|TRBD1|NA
CASSRTGGAEGYTF
TGTGCCAGCAGCCGGACAGGGGGCGCCGAGGGCTACACCTTC
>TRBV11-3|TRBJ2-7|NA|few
CASSLTGDSYEQYF
TGTGCCAGCAGCTTAACGGGCGATAGCTACGAGCAGTACTTC
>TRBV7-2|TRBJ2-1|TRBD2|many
CASSFSGREEQFF
TGTGCCAGCAGCTTCAGCGGGAGGGAGGAGCAGTTCTTC
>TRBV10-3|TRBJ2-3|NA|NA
CAISETGANTQYF
TGTGCCATCAGTGAAACAGGAGCTAATACGCAGTATTTT
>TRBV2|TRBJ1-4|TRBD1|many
CASSEAGTGNEKLFF
TGTGCCAGCAGTGAAGCGGGGACAGGGAATGAAAAACTGTTTTTT
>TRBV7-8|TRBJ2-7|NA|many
CASSLFPSSYEQYF
TGTGCCAGCAGCTTATTTCCGTCATCCTACGAGCAGTACTTC
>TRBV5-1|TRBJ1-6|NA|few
CASAESFADNSPLHF
TGCGCCAGCGCCGAGAGTTTCGCGGATAATTCACCCCTCCACTTT
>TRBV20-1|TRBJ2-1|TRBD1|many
CSARQLSRTGYNEQFF
TGCAGTGCTAGACAGCTCAGCAGGACAGGCTACAATGAGCAGTTCTTC
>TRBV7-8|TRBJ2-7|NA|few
CASSPADGGPGETYEQYF
TGTGCCAGCAGCCCAGCCGACGGTGGGCCGGGAGAGACCTACGAGCAGTACTTC
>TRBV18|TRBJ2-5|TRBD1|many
CASSPPQLGDREETQYF
TGTGCCAGCTCACCACCGCAGTTGGGGGACAGGGAGGAGACCCAGTACTTC
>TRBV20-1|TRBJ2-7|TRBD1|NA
CSASLPGQQIEQYF
TGCAGTGCTAGTTTACCGGGACAGCAGATCGAGCAGTACTTC
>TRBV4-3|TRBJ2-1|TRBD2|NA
CASSQVSGRPYNEQFF
TGCGCCAGCAGCCAAGTTTCCGGGAGGCCCTACAATGAGCAGTTCTTC
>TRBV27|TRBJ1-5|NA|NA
CASSLRAGLNQPQHF
TGTGCCAGCAGTTTAAGGGCAGGGCTAAATCAGCCCCAGCATTTT
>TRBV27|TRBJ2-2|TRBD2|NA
CASSPPGGGHTGELFF
TGTGCCAGCAGTCCCCCAGGCGGGGGGCACACCGGGGAGCTGTTTTTT
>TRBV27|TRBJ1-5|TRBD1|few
CASSKVRQGVYQPQHF
TGTGCCAGCAGCAAAGTCAGACAGGGGGTTTACCAGCCCCAGCATTTT
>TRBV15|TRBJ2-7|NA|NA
CATSSPPGSSFSYEQYF
TGTGCCACCAGCAGTCCCCCCGGGTCTAGTTTTTCCTACGAGCAGTACTTC
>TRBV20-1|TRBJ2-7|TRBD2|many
CSGRTSGYEQYF
TGCAGTGGAAGGACTAGCGGCTACGAGCAGTACTTC
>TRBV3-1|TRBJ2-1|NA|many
CASSQPLLGYGNEQFF
TGTGCCAGCAGCCAGCCCCTTCTGGGATACGGCAATGAGCAGTTCTTC
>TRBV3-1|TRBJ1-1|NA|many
CASSQVGGTEAFF
TGTGCCAGCAGCCAAGTGGGGGGGACTGAAGCTTTCTTT
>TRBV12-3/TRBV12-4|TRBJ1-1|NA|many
CASSLSGAGAFF
TGTGCCAGCAGTTTGTCTGGGGCCGGAGCTTTCTTT
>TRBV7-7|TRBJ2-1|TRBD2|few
CTSSLVSGSLNEQFF
TGTACTAGCAGCTTAGTCAGCGGGAGTTTAAATGAGCAGTTCTTC
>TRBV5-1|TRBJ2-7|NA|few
CASSLVLGSEGLIYEQYF
TGCGCCAGCAGCTTGGTTCTAGGTTCGGAGGGGCTAATCTACGAGCAGTACTTC
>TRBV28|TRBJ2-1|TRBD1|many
CASTTLPGQGAYNEQFF
TGTGCCAGCACTACCCTTCCGGGACAGGGGGCCTACAATGAGCAGTTCTTC
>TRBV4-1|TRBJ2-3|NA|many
CASSQEWGPTQYF
TGCGCCAGCAGCCAAGAGTGGGGCCCAACGCAGTATTTT
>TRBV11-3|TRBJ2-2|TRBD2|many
CASSPSGGEPNTGELFF
TGTGCCAGCAGCCCCAGCGGGGGGGAACCGAACACCGGGGAGCTGTTTTTT
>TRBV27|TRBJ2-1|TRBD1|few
CASCPSGQGSVEQFF
TGTGCCAGCTGCCCCTCGGGACAGGGGTCTGTTGAGCAGTTCTTC
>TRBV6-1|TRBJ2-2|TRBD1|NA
CASSAGQGSGELFF
TGTGCCAGCAGTGCGGGACAGGGCTCCGGGGAGCTGTTTTTT
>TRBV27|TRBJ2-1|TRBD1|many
CASSYSGQGSYNEQFF
TGTGCCAGCAGTTATTCCGGACAGGGTTCCTACAATGAGCAGTTCTTC
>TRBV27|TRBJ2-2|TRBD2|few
CASSFGPSGTGELFF
TGTGCCAGCAGTTTTGGTCCTAGCGGGACCGGGGAGCTGTTTTTT